The T cell receptor beta chain under discussion was sequenced for a study of blood T cell repertoires in COVID-19. This CDR3 is 15 amino acids long. Germline CDR1 LGHDT, CDR2 YNNKEL (reference sequence). Losses at the gene ends were 1 base for V and 4 bases for J; bases not matched to a gene: 5. Data came from immunoSEQ multiplex PCR; TCRdb stores just in-frame clones and leaves some out. Found here are about 220,000 clones, over 75% of them singletons; the top ten hold under 2%. This TCR came from a man aged 40-55 years with active or convalescent COVID-19. The chain uses TRBV3-1 (or the pseudogene TRBV3-2) and TRBJ2-7; 9 nucleotides match TRBD2. What was sequenced was peripheral blood. The CDR3 here is CASSQGVAGEYEQYF. The CDR3 bases are TGTGCCAGCAGCCAAGGGGTAGCGGGGGAGTACGAGCAGTACTTC.